What follows is one TCR beta chain and its context. Negative magnetic isolation gave CD8+ and CD4+ cells; FACS enriched CD8+ TEMRA. The record originates from a study of CD8 T cells in Susac syndrome. The RNA input was about 0.45 to 1 ug, and it was reverse transcribed with random hexamers. TCRdb itself ran the immunoSEQ multiplex PCR reads through MiXCR, one entry per CDR3 protein. The sample lists approximately 120,000 distinct CDR3 sequences, around nine tenths occurring once. Germline-derived CDR1 and CDR2 are LGHDT and YNNKEL (reference sequence). This CDR3 has 17 residues. Trimming pared 1 base from V and 1 base from J, leaving 11 bases between.

Sequenced: CD4+ T cells from PBMCs. This receptor was identified in a human donor in good health. This rearrangement joins TRBV3-1 to TRBJ2-6; no clear D gene. CDR3 bases: TGTGCCAGCAGCCAAGGAATATCTTGGTCTGGGGCCAACGTCCTGACTTTC. It codes for CASSQGISWSGANVLTF.